The source of this T cell receptor (beta chain) is a study of cytomegalovirus exposure and HLA in healthy donors. Study results and limitations: A few chains tied to CMV proved CMV antigen-specific in vitro. Both high specificity and high sensitivity reportedly marked the classifier's diagnosis of cytomegalovirus status.

The table came from immunoSEQ multiplex PCR; TCRdb's copy has only in-frame clones and leaves some out. Among about 200,000 clones listed, about nine tenths were seen once. As for this clone: Its antigen is unknown. A read error may account for a junction end that differs from germline.

Sequencing was carried out using PBMCs. The TCR sequence derives from a woman aged 18-35 years in good health and CMV-seropositive.

This CDR3 is CASSLWQSNEQFF. DNA for the CDR3: TGTGCTAGCAGCTTATGGCAGTCCAATGAGCAGTTCTTC. V and J are TRBV7-7 and TRBJ2-1; D is unresolved. Looked up from germline, CDR1 is SSHAT and CDR2 is FNYEAQ (reference sequence). The CDR3 loop spans 13 amino acids.